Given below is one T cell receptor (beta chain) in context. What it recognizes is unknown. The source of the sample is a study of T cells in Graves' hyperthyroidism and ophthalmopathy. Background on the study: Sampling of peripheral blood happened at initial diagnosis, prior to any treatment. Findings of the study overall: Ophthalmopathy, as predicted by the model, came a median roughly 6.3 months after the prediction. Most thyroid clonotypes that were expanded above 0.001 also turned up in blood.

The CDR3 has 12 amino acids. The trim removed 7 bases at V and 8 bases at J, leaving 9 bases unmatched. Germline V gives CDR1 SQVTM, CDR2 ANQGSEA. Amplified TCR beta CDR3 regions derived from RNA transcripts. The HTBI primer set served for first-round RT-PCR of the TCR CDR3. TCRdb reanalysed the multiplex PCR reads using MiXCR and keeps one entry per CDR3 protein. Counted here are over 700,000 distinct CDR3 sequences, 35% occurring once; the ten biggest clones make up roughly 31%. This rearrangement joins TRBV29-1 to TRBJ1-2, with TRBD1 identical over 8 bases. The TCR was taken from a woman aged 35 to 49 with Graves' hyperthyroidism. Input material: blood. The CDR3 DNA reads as TGCAGCGGGGAGGAGACAGGGGCCGGCTACACCTTC. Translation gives CSGEETGAGYTF.